This entry is about one T cell receptor (beta chain). Its antigen is not known. Donors showed nominal health when sampled, although they likely had unrecorded immune exposures. The data stem from a study of cytomegalovirus exposure and HLA in healthy donors. PCR involved 60 Vbeta and 13 Jbeta primers. The protocol was immunoSEQ multiplex PCR, while the TCRdb copy is restricted to in-frame clones and leaves out a portion. The profile shows under 200,000 clones, roughly 84% of them singletons. General observations from the study: It emerged from a later analysis that several of the most significant clusters appeared to be linked to common viral pathogens. The productive fraction for most TCR beta V segments was about 87% or about 30% in an earlier analysis.

The germline gives CDR1 SEHNR, CDR2 FQNEAQ (reference sequence). The CDR3 loop spans 15 amino acids. Unmatched junction bases numbered 3, after V lost 5 bases and J lost 2 bases. The chain carries TRBV7-9 and TRBJ1-2, with 12 bases lining up with TRBD1. The sequencing input was PBMCs. The TCR sequence derives from a man aged 18-30 years in good health and CMV-seronegative. The CDR3 reads CASSRGQGANYGYTF. CDR3 nucleotide sequence: TGTGCCAGCAGCCGGGGACAGGGGGCAAACTATGGCTACACCTTC.